One sample yielded the 27 T cell receptor beta chains listed below, sequenced in a study of shared clonotypes between healthy human individuals (dated by TCRdb to the early 2020s). The library was obtained by the immunoSEQ multiplex PCR assay. TCRdb mirrors the immuneACCESS table, restricted to in-frame sequences. Some clones are absent from its copies; in checked studies, under half trace to an unresolved V gene, and the reason for the others is unknown. In this sample the table shows some 1.5 million clones, roughly 95% of which occur a single time. Jointly, the top ten make up about 1% of the sample. The sample comprised naive CD4+ T cells sorted from blood. The sample's cell subset or site label, decoded: CD45RA+ positively selected. The receptors here all came from a man younger than 40 in good health.

The genes are TRBV11-1 and TRBJ2-4; D is uncertain. The CDR3 spans 13 residues. The germline V gene has CDR1 SGHAT and CDR2 FQDESV (reference sequence). Deletions cut 8 bases from V and 0 bases from J, with 8 bases between. CDR3 sequence (DNA): TGTGCCAGCTCGTGGGGAGCCAAAAACATTCAGTACTTC. Its translation is CASSWGAKNIQYF.

For this clone: Within the sample, other DNA sequences also encode this same CDR3. This chain joins TRBV9 and TRBJ1-1; D is unresolved. The germline V gene encodes CDR1 SGDLS and CDR2 YYNGEE. The CDR3 covers 13 residues. Trimming removed 4 bases from V and 4 bases from J, with 11 bases in between. CDR3 in DNA: TGTGCCAGCAGCCTAGGAGGCGGCACTGAAGCTTTCTTT. The encoded protein is CASSLGGGTEAFF.

This chain uses TRBV6-1 with TRBJ2-2, with D unclear. This CDR3 is 13 amino acids long. Trimming left V 7 bases short and J 4 bases short, with 10 bases between. Per germline, CDR1 MNHNS and CDR2 SASEGT. CDR3 coding DNA: TGTGCCAGCACCTGGACCCTCACCGGGGAGCTGTTTTTT. It codes for CASTWTLTGELFF.

Here the CDR3 reads CASSFRGNTQYF. CDR3 coding DNA: TGTGCCAGCAGTTTTAGGGGGAATACGCAGTATTTT. The rearrangement joins TRBV28 to TRBJ2-3, with D perhaps TRBD1 (6 bases). The CDR3 is made up of 12 amino acids. The V and J ends lost 3 bases and 7 bases respectively, with 8 bases between them. Germline CDR1 is MDHEN and CDR2 is SYDVKM.

The V and J genes are TRBV6-4 and TRBJ2-1; 12 nucleotides line up with TRBD2. The CDR3 totals 15 residues. The V and J ends lost 10 bases and 8 bases, in that order; junction bases with no gene match: 12. Germline CDR1 MRHNA, CDR2 SNTAGT. In nucleotides, the CDR3 is TGTGCCAACCTTACGACTAGCGGGAGTTGGGATGAGCAGTTCTTC. Translating gives CANLTTSGSWDEQFF.

V usage is TRBV5-1 and J usage is TRBJ2-3; the D gene is possibly TRBD2 (6 bases). Germline lookup yields CDR1 SGHRS and CDR2 YFSETQ. The length of the CDR3 is 16 residues. V lost 2 bases and J lost 0, with 13 bases in between. The CDR3 is CASSFGLASSTDTQYF. CDR3 sequence (DNA): TGCGCCAGCAGCTTCGGCCTAGCGAGTAGCACAGATACGCAGTATTTT.

V is TRBV30 and J is TRBJ1-2, with D uncertain. Germline-derived CDR1 and CDR2 are GTSNPN and SVGIG (reference sequence). There are 12 residues in the CDR3. V lost 4 bases and J 2 bases, leaving 8 bases between the germline ends. The CDR3 protein is CAWKRDNYGYTF. In DNA form, the CDR3 reads TGTGCCTGGAAGAGAGACAACTATGGCTACACCTTC.

In the case of this clone: At one of its ends the junction is not consistent with the germline gene, which may arise from a read error. The rearrangement joins TRBV7-8 to TRBJ1-3, with a tentative D call TRBD1 (6 bases). The V gene's germline CDR1 is SGHVS and CDR2 FQNEAQ. There are 12 residues in the CDR3. CDR3 DNA: TGTGCCAGCAGCTTAACAGGGCTATACAAAGTTTTT. This codes for CASSLTGLYKVF. Variable domain in full (rest from reference TRBV7-8 and TRBJ1-3): GAGVSQSPRYKVAKRGQDVALRCDPISGHVSLFWYQQALGQGPEFLTYFQNEAQLDKSGLPSDRFFAERPEGSVSTLKIQRTQQEDSAVYLCASSLTGLYKVFGEGSWLTVV.

The V gene is TRBV7-2, the J gene TRBJ2-5; D gene uncertain. CDR1 SGHTA and CDR2 FQGNSA come from the germline V gene. Trimming took off 5 bases at V and 9 bases at J, with 13 bases between the two ends. This CDR3 has 12 amino acids. CDR3 sequence: CASSLLSAAQYF. The CDR3, as DNA: TGTGCCAGCAGCCTGCTCTCCGCGGCCCAGTACTTC.

The V and J genes are TRBV10-3 and TRBJ1-1; the D is unclear. Trimming stripped 3 bases from V and 7 bases from J, with 9 bases between. The CDR3 length is 12 residues. CDR1 and CDR2 from the germline V gene are ENHRY and SYGVKD. CDR3 nucleotides: TGTGCCATCAGTGAAACCCAGTTTGAAGCTTTCTTT. Protein product: CAISETQFEAFF.

This chain connects TRBV19 to TRBJ1-4; no clear D gene. CDR1 and CDR2 (germline): LNHDA, SQIVND (reference sequence). This CDR3 is built from 13 residues. Trimming stripped 3 bases from V and 8 bases from J, with 10 bases between. As DNA, the CDR3 is TGTGCCAGTAGTATCACTGGGGAGGAAAAACTGTTTTTT. This gives the protein CASSITGEEKLFF.

The chain links TRBV7-2 to TRBJ2-2; the match to TRBD1 covers 9 bases. This CDR3 comprises 16 residues. Germline CDR1 reads SGHTA; CDR2 reads FQGNSA. V shed 4 bases and J 6 bases; nucleotides not matched to a gene: 9. The CDR3 protein is CASSSQGARRSGELFF. The CDR3 DNA follows: TGTGCCAGCAGCTCACAGGGGGCGCGGAGGTCCGGGGAGCTGTTTTTT.

The rearrangement joins TRBV2 to TRBJ2-3; tentative D call: TRBD2 (6 bases). The CDR3 has 14 amino acids. The germline V gene encodes CDR1 SNHLY and CDR2 FYNNEI. V was cut by 4 bases and J by 4 bases, with 12 bases left in between. The CDR3 region is CASSGAGRSDTQYF. DNA of the CDR3: TGTGCCAGCAGTGGCGCGGGAAGATCAGATACGCAGTATTTT.

This sequence joins TRBV27 and TRBJ2-3; D not resolved. Germline CDR1 and CDR2: MNHEY and SMNVEV (reference sequence). This CDR3 has 13 amino acids. Between the trimmed V and J ends, which lost 8 bases and 4 bases, there was a span of 13 bases. In DNA, the CDR3 is TGTGCCAGCCCTCGGAGAAGGCCAGATACGCAGTATTTT. Amino acids: CASPRRRPDTQYF.

A remark on this clone: The identical CDR3 is also encoded by other nucleotide sequences in the sample. As DNA, the CDR3 is TGCGCCAGCAGCCCCGGACTAGCGGAAACCTACGAGCAGTACTTC. Its protein product is CASSPGLAETYEQYF. This chain uses TRBV5-1 with TRBJ2-7; 10 bases agree with TRBD2. CDR1 and CDR2 (germline): SGHRS, YFSETQ. This CDR3 is 15 amino acids long. The V segment lost 4 bases and the J segment 2 bases; nucleotides outside the gene matches: 6.

The genes are TRBV5-4 and TRBJ2-7, with TRBD1 identical over 7 bases. J was trimmed by 1 base and V by 4 bases; bases with no gene match: 2. The CDR3 has 13 residues. CDR1 and CDR2 (germline): SGHNT, YYREEE (reference sequence). For the CDR3, the DNA is TGTGCCAGCAGCGTGACAGGGTCCTACGAGCAGTACTTC. Its translation is CASSVTGSYEQYF.

Comment on this clone: The sample has other DNA sequences that encode this CDR3 too. The chain links TRBV18 to TRBJ2-5; possibly TRBD1 for D (5 bases). The germline V gene encodes CDR1 KGHSH and CDR2 LQKENI. Trimming removed 3 bases at V and 2 bases at J, with 7 bases between. The CDR3 length is 13 residues. The CDR3 region has the DNA TGTGCCAGCTCACCCCCAGGGCAAGAGACCCAGTACTTC. It is translated as CASSPPGQETQYF.

CDR3 nucleotide sequence: TGCGCCAGCAGCCAAGATGTACCAGAGGATAGCAATCAGCCCCAGCATTTT. Its protein product is CASSQDVPEDSNQPQHF. The chain couples TRBV4-3 to TRBJ1-5; D not certain. The V and J ends lost 0 bases and 0 bases respectively, with 12 bases between them. CDR3 length: 17 amino acids. CDR1 and CDR2 from the germline V gene are LGHNA and YSLEER.

Ten or more counts support this clone. The same CDR3 is also encoded by other DNA sequences in this sample. The chain links TRBV6-4 to TRBJ2-3; possibly TRBD2 for D (5 bases). V lost 4 bases and J lost 0, with 5 bases in between. This CDR3 contains 13 residues. Per germline, CDR1 MRHNA and CDR2 SNTAGT. The CDR3 DNA reads as TGTGCCAGCAGTGCGGGAAGCACAGATACGCAGTATTTT. Protein product: CASSAGSTDTQYF.

In DNA form, the CDR3 reads TGTGCCAGCAGCTTAAGGGGACAGGGTCGTAGGTCCTACAATGAGCAGTTCTTC. It codes for CASSLRGQGRRSYNEQFF. This chain joins TRBV7-9 and TRBJ2-1; TRBD1 matches 9 bases. Germline CDR1 reads SEHNR; CDR2 reads FQNEAQ (reference sequence). The CDR3 covers 18 residues. The V segment lost 2 bases and the J segment 1 base; nucleotides outside the gene matches: 9.

The chain has TRBV2 and TRBJ1-4; no clear D gene. Germline CDR1 is SNHLY and CDR2 is FYNNEI. V dropped 5 bases and J dropped 0 bases, with 7 bases sitting between them. The CDR3 has 14 residues. The CDR3 bases are TGTGCCAGCAGTCAGGAGACAACTAATGAAAAACTGTTTTTT. As protein: CASSQETTNEKLFF.

The gene calls are TRBV29-1 and TRBJ1-2; D is unresolved. The CDR3 sequence is 12 residues long. Germline V gene lookup returns CDR1 SQVTM and CDR2 ANQGSEA. V was clipped by 0 bases and J by 10 bases, with 12 bases between them. CDR3 nucleotide sequence: TGCAGCGTTGAAGATCCTCGAGGGCCCTACACCTTC. It codes for CSVEDPRGPYTF.

This chain connects TRBV10-2 to TRBJ2-7; TRBD2 matches 10 bases. V shed 4 bases and J 5 bases; nucleotides not matched to a gene: 8. The germline V gene encodes CDR1 WSHSY and CDR2 SAAADI. The CDR3 covers 15 residues. The DNA for the CDR3 is TGCGCCAGCAGTGTCCTAGCGGGAGAACCGCACGAGCAGTACTTC. Its translation: CASSVLAGEPHEQYF.

This sequence joins TRBV10-3 and TRBJ2-3, with D possibly being TRBD1 or TRBD2 (5 bases each). Germline CDR1 reads ENHRY; CDR2 reads SYGVKD. Deletions cut 3 bases from V and 6 bases from J, with 13 bases between. This CDR3 region has 14 residues. The CDR3 DNA reads as TGTGCCATCAGTGATAGGTCGGGGCCCGATACGCAGTATTTT. Residues: CAISDRSGPDTQYF.

This clone was observed a single time. This chain links TRBV13 with TRBJ1-4; 11 bases are shared with TRBD1. V lost 1 base to trimming and J lost 6 bases; unmatched junction nucleotides: 7. Germline V gives CDR1 PRHDT, CDR2 FYEKMQ (reference sequence). The CDR3 consists of 17 residues. The CDR3 nucleotides are TGTGCCAGCAGCTTAGCAGGGCCGGGACAGGGGGATGAAAAACTGTTTTTT. The encoded protein is CASSLAGPGQGDEKLFF. Drawing the rest from reference TRBV13 and TRBJ1-4, the complete variable domain is AAGVIQSPRHLIKEKRETATLKCYPIPRHDTVYWYQQGPGQDPQFLISFYEKMQSDKGSIPDRFSAQQFSDYHSELNMSSLELGDSALYFCASSLAGPGQGDEKLFFGSGTQLSVL.

The chain uses TRBV27 and TRBJ2-3; 8 nucleotides line up with TRBD1. The V gene's germline CDR1 is MNHEY and CDR2 SMNVEV (reference sequence). This CDR3 comprises 16 residues. The V gene end was trimmed by 6 bases and the J gene end by 1 base; junction bases not matched to a gene: 9. The CDR3 nucleotides are TGTGCCAGCAGCCGGACAGGGATCGGGGGCACAGATACGCAGTATTTT. Its protein is CASSRTGIGGTDTQYF.

The chain employs TRBV7-2 and TRBJ2-7; 7 bases map to TRBD2. Germline V lookup: CDR1 SGHTA, CDR2 FQGNSA. The CDR3 is 11 residues long. The J segment lost 12 bases and the V segment lost 4 bases, leaving 6 bases of the junction unmatched. In DNA form, the CDR3 reads TGTGCCAGCAGCTCGGGAGGCCCCCGGTACTTC. It specifies CASSSGGPRYF.